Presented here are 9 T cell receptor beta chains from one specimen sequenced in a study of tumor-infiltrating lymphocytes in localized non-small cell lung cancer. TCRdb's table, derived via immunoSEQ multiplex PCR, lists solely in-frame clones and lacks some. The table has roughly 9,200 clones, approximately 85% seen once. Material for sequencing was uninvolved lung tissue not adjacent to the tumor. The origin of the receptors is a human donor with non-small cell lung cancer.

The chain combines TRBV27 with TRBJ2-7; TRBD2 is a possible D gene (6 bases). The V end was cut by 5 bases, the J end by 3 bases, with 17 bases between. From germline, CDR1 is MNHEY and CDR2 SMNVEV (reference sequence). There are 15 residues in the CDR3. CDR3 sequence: CASSPFLARNYEQYF. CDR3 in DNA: TGTGCCAGCAGTCCATTTCTAGCGCGGAACTACGAGCAGTACTTC.

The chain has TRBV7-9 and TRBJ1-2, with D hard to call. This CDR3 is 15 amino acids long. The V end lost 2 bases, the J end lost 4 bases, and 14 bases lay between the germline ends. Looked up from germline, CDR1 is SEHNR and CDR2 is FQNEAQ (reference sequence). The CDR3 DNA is TGTGCCAGCAGCTTAAGTGGAGGAGGCGGCTATGGCTACACCTTC. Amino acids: CASSLSGGGGYGYTF.

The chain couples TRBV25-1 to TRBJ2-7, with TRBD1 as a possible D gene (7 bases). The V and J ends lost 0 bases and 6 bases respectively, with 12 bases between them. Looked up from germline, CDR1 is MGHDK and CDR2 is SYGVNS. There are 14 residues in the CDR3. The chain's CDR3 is CASSEYRGAAEQYF. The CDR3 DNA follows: TGTGCCAGCAGTGAATACAGGGGGGCGGCCGAGCAGTACTTC.

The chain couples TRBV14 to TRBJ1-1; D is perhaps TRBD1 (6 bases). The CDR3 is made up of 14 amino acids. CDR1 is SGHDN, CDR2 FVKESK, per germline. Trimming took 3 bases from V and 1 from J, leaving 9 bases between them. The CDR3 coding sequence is TGTGCCAGCAGCCACCGGGGGGCGAACACTGAAGCTTTCTTT. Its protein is CASSHRGANTEAFF.

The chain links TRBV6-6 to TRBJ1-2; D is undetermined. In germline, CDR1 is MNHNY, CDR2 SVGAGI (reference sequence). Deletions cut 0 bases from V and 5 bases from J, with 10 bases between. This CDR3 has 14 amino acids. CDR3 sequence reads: CASSYSAGVYGYTF. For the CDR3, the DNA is TGTGCCAGCAGTTACTCGGCCGGGGTGTATGGCTACACCTTC.

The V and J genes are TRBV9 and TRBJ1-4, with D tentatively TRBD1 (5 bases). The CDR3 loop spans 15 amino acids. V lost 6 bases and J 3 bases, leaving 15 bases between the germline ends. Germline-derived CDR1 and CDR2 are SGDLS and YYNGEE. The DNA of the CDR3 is TGTGCCAGCAAACTCGGGACGGGACCTAATGAAAAACTGTTTTTT. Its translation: CASKLGTGPNEKLFF.

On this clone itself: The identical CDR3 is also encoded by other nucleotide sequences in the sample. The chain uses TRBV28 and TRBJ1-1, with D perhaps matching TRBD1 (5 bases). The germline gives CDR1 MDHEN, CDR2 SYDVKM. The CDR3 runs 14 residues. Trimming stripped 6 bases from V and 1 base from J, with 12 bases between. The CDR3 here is CASRSQGGNTEAFF. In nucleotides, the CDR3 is TGTGCCAGCAGGTCGCAGGGAGGGAACACTGAAGCTTTCTTT. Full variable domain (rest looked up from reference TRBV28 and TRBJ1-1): DVKVTQSSRYLVKRTGEKVFLECVQDMDHENMFWYRQDPGLGLRLIYFSYDVKMKEKGDIPEGYSVSREKKERFSLILESASTNQTSMYLCASRSQGGNTEAFFGQGTRLTVV.

The chain's CDR3 is CASSYLPGLAGGEQYF. The DNA of the CDR3 is TGTGCCAGCAGTTACCTCCCGGGACTAGCGGGAGGCGAGCAGTACTTC. This chain connects TRBV6-5 to TRBJ2-7; 15 positions agree with TRBD2. V gave up 2 bases and J gave up 6 bases; unmatched junction bases: 5. The V gene's germline CDR1 is MNHEY and CDR2 SVGAGI. The CDR3 has 16 residues.

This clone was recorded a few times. CDR3 nucleotide sequence: TGCGCCAGCAGCCCCAGGGCAGGGGACGTATTGAGCTCCTACAATGAGCAGTTCTTC. Translated, it gives CASSPRAGDVLSSYNEQFF. The gene calls are TRBV5-1 and TRBJ2-1; D may be TRBD1 (6 bases). Trimming removed 4 bases from V and 0 bases from J, with 23 bases in between. Looked up from germline, CDR1 is SGHRS and CDR2 is YFSETQ. The CDR3 extends over 19 amino acids.